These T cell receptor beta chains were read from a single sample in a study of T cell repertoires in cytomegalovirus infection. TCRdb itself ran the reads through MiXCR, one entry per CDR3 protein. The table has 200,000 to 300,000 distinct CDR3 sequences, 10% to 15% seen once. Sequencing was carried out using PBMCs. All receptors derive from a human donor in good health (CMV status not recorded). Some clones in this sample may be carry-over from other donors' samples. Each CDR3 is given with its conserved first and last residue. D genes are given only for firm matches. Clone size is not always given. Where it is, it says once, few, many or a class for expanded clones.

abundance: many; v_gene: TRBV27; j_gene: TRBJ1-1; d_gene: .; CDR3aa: CASSSNKGGTEAFF; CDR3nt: TGTGCCAGCAGTTCAAACAAAGGGGGAACTGAAGCTTTCTTT
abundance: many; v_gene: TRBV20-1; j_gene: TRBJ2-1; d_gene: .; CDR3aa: CSASISRASSYNEQFF; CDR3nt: TGCAGTGCTAGTATTTCTCGGGCCAGCTCCTACAATGAGCAGTTCTTC
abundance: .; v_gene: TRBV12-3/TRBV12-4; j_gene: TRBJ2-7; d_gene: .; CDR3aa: CASSRQYEQYF; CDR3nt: TGTGCCAGCAGTAGACAGTACGAGCAGTACTTC
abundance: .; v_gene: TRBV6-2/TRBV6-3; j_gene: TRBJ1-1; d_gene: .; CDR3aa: CAGSYSSTVEAFF; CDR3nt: TGTGCCGGCAGTTACTCGAGTACCGTTGAAGCTTTCTTT
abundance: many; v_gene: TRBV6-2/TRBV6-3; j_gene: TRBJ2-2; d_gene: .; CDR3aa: CASSYRGAYTGELFF; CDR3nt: TGTGCCAGCAGTTACCGGGGGGCGTACACCGGGGAGCTGTTTTTT
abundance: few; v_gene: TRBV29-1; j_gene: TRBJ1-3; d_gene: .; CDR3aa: CSVVASSGNTIYF; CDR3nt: TGCAGCGTTGTAGCGAGCTCTGGAAACACCATATATTTT
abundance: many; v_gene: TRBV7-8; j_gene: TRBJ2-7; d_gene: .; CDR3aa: CASSQRQVPYEQYF; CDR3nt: TGTGCCAGCAGTCAGCGACAGGTGCCCTACGAGCAGTACTTC
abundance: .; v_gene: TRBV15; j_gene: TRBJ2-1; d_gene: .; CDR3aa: CATSRDTQRYNEQFF; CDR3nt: TGTGCCACCAGCAGAGATACACAGAGATACAATGAGCAGTTCTTC
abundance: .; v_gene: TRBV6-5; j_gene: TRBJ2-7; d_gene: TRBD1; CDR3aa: CASSSYRGTYEQYF; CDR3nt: TGTGCCAGCAGTTCCTACAGGGGAACCTACGAGCAGTACTTC
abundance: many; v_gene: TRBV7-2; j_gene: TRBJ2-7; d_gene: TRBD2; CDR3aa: CASSVSGTSGRSSYEQYF; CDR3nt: TGTGCCAGCAGCGTCAGCGGGACTAGCGGGAGGAGCTCCTACGAGCAGTACTTC
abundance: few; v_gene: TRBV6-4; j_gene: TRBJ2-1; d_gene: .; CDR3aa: CASGTANGEQFF; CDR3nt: TGTGCCAGCGGGACGGCGAACGGGGAGCAGTTCTTC
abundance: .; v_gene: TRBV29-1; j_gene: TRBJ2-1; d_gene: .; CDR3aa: CSVGSAGGSYNEQFF; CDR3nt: TGCAGCGTTGGATCCGCCGGGGGCTCCTACAATGAGCAGTTCTTC
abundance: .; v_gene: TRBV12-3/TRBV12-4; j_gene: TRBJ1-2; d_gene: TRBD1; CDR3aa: CASSGQGHYGYTF; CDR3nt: TGTGCCAGCAGCGGACAGGGGCACTATGGCTACACCTTC
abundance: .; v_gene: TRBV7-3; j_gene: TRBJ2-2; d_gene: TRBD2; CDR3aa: CASSLSSGGNTGELFF; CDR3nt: TGTGCCAGCAGCTTATCTAGCGGGGGGAACACCGGGGAGCTGTTTTTT
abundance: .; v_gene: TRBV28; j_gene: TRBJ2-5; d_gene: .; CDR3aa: CASTGGVQETQYF; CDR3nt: TGTGCCAGCACAGGGGGGGTCCAAGAGACCCAGTACTTC
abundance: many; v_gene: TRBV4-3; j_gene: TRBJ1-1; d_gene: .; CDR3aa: CASSQEGVNTEAFF; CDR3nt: TGCGCCAGCAGCCAAGAAGGGGTGAACACTGAAGCTTTCTTT
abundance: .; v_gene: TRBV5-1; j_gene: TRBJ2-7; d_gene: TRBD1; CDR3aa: CASTLGHRGTYEQYF; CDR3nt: TGCGCCAGCACTCTTGGCCACAGGGGGACCTACGAGCAGTACTTC
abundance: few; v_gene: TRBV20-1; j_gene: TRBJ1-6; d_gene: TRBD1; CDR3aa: CSARTDRNSPLHF; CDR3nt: TGCAGTGCTAGAACGGACAGGAATTCACCCCTCCACTTT
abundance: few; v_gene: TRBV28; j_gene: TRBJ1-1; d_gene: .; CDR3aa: CASSDGIPVTFF; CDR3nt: TGTGCCAGCAGCGATGGGATCCCCGTGACTTTCTTT
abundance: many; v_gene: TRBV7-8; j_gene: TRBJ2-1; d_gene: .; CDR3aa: CASSPPLRLRGNEQFF; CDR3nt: TGTGCCAGCAGCCCCCCGCTTCGGTTAAGGGGGAATGAGCAGTTCTTC
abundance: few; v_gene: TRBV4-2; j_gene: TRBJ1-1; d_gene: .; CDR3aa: CASSQVGGSNTEAFF; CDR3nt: TGTGCCAGCAGCCAAGTCGGGGGTTCGAACACTGAAGCTTTCTTT
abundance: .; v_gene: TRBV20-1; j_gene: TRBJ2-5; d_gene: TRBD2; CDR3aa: CSAREGGSGRAGETQYF; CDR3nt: TGCAGTGCTAGAGAAGGAGGTAGCGGGAGGGCCGGTGAGACCCAGTACTTC
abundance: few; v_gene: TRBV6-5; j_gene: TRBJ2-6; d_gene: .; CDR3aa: CASISPSGANVLTF; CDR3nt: TGTGCCAGCATCAGCCCCTCTGGGGCCAACGTCCTGACTTTC
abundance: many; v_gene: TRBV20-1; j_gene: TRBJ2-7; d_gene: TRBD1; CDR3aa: CSASLPAGTGAYEQYF; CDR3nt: TGCAGTGCTAGCCTCCCCGCGGGGACAGGGGCCTACGAGCAGTACTTC
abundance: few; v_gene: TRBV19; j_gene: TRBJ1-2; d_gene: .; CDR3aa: CASSISGTTPNYGYTF; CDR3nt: TGTGCCAGTAGTATCTCCGGGACTACACCTAACTATGGCTACACCTTC
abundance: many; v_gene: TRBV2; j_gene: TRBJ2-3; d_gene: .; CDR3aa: CASSEDAGPDTQYF; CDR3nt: TGTGCCAGCAGTGAAGACGCGGGACCAGATACGCAGTATTTT
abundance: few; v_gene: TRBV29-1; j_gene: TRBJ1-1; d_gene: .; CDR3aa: CSARGVTGRTEAFF; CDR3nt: TGCAGCGCCCGGGGGGTAACAGGGAGGACTGAAGCTTTCTTT
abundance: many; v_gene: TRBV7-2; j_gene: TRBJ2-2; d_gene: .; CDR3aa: CASSSGTANTGELFF; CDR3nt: TGTGCCAGCAGTTCCGGGACCGCAAACACCGGGGAGCTGTTTTTT
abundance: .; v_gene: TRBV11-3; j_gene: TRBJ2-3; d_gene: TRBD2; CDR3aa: CASSMTSGGDADTQYF; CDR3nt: TGTGCCAGCAGCATGACTAGCGGGGGGGATGCAGATACGCAGTATTTT
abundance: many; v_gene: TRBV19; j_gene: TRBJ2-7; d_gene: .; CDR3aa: CATLRTDPYEQYF; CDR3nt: TGTGCCACTCTTCGGACAGACCCCTACGAGCAGTACTTC
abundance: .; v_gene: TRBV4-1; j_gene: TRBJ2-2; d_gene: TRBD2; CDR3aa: CASSQSPLGTSGTNTGELFF; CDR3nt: TGCGCCAGCAGCCAAAGCCCCCTGGGGACTAGCGGGACCAACACCGGGGAGCTGTTTTTT
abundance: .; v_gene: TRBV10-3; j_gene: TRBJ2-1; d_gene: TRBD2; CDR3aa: CAISEKERLAGFEQFF; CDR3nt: TGTGCCATCAGTGAGAAAGAGAGGCTAGCGGGTTTCGAGCAGTTCTTC
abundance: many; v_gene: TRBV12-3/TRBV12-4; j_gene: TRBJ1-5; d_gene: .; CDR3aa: CASTSSSDVYNQPQHF; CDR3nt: TGTGCCAGCACCTCAAGCTCGGACGTTTACAATCAGCCCCAGCATTTT
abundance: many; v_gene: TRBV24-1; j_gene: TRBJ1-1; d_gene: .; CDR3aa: CATRWGGEAFF; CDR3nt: TGTGCCACCAGGTGGGGGGGCGAAGCTTTCTTT
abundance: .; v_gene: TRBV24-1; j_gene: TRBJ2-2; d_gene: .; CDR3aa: CATSDSTVQNTGELFF; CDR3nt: TGTGCCACCAGTGATTCGACGGTTCAGAACACCGGGGAGCTGTTTTTT
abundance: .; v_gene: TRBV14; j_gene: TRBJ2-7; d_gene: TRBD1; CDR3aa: CASSLDRESYEQYF; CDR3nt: TGTGCCAGCAGCCTGGACAGGGAAAGCTACGAGCAGTACTTC
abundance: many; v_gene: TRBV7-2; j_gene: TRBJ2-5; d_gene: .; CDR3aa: CASSHNGETQYF; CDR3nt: TGTGCCAGCAGCCACAATGGGGAGACCCAGTACTTC
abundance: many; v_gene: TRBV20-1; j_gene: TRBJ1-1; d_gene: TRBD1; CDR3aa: CSARFRDRGSTEAFF; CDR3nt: TGCAGTGCCCGATTTCGGGACAGGGGAAGCACTGAAGCTTTCTTT
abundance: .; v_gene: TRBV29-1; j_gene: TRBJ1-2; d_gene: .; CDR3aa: CSVGQPGGYTF; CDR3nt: TGCAGCGTTGGACAGCCCGGAGGCTACACCTTC
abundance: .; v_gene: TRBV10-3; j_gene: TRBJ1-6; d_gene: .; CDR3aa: CAISGGRESPLHF; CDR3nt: TGTGCCATCAGTGGGGGGCGAGAATCACCCCTCCACTTT